This T cell receptor beta chain was identified in a study of blood T cell repertoires in COVID-19. Study overall: The origin of the acute and convalescent COVID-19 samples was the United States, Italy and Spain. PBMCs, B-cell-depleted T cells, or T cells provided the cDNA or gDNA that made up the material.

Trimming removed 4 bases from V and 3 bases from J; junction bases left unmatched: 13. In germline, CDR1 is MGHRA, CDR2 YSYEKL. CDR3 length equals 17 residues. Per the original data handling: Estimation of nucleated cell counts relied on the amplification of reference gene primers. The data were produced by immunoSEQ multiplex PCR, yet TCRdb's version contains in-frame clones alone and is incomplete. The V and J calls and clone size were taken over from that table, and D and trimming were inferred from the DNA. The sample consists of around 74,000 clones, around nine tenths of them appearing once. V gene TRBV4-1 combines with J gene TRBJ2-5; 8 bases are shared with TRBD2. This clonotype was sampled from a woman older than 75 with active or convalescent COVID-19. The sequenced sample was peripheral blood. CDR3 bases: TGCGCCAGCAGCCTGGACTTTAGCGGGACTACCAAAGAGACCCAGTACTTC. This gives the protein CASSLDFSGTTKETQYF.